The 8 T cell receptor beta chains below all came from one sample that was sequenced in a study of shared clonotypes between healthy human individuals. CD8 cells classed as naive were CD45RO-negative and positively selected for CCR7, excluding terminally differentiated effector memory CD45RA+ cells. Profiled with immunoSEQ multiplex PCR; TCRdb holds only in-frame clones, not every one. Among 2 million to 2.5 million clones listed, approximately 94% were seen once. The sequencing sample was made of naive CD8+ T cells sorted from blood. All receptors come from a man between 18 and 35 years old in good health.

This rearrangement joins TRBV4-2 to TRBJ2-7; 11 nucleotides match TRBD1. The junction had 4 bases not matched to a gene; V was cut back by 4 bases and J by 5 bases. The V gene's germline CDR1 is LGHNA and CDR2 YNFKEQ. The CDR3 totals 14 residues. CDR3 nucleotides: TGTGCCAGCAGCCCCGGGGACAGGGGGGACGAGCAGTACTTC. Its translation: CASSPGDRGDEQYF.

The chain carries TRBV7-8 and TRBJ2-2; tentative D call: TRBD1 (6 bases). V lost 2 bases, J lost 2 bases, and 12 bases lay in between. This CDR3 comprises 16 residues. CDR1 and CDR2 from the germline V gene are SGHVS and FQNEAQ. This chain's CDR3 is CASSLFVGGNTGELFF. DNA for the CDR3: TGTGCCAGCAGCTTATTTGTAGGGGGAAACACCGGGGAGCTGTTTTTT. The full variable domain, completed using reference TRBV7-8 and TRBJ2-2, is GAGVSQSPRYKVAKRGQDVALRCDPISGHVSLFWYQQALGQGPEFLTYFQNEAQLDKSGLPSDRFFAERPEGSVSTLKIQRTQQEDSAVYLCASSLFVGGNTGELFFGEGSRLTVL.

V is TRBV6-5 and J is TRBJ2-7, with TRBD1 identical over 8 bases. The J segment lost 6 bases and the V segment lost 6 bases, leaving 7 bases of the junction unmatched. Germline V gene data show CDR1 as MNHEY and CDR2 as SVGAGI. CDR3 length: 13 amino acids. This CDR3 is CASSAGRGLEQYF. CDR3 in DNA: TGTGCCAGCAGCGCAGGCAGGGGGCTCGAGCAGTACTTC.

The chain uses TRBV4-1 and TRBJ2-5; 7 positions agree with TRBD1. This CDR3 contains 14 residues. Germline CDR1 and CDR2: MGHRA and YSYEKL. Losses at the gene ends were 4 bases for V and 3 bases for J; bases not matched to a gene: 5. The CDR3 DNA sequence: TGCGCCAGCAGCCTGGATGGGACAGAAGAGACCCAGTACTTC. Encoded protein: CASSLDGTEETQYF.

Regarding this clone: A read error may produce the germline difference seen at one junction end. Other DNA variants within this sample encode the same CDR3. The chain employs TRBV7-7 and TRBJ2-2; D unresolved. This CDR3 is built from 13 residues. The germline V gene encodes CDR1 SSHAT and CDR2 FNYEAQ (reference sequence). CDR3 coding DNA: TGTGCTAGCAGCTTAGGTGGCACCGGGGAGCTGTTTTTT. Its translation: CASSLGGTGELFF.

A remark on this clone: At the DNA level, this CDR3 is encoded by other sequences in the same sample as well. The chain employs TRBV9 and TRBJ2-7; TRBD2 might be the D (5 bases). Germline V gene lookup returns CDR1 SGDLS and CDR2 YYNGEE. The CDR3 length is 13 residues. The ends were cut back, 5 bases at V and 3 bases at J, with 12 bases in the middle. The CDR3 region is CASSGGDSYEQYF. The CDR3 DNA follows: TGTGCCAGCAGTGGAGGTGATAGCTACGAGCAGTACTTC.

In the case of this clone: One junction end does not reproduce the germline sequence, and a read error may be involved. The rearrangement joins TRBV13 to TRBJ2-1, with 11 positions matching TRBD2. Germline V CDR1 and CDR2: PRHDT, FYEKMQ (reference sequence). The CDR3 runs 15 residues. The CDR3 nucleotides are TGTGCCAGCAGCATAGGGACTAGCGGCTACAATGAGCAGTTCTTC. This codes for CASSIGTSGYNEQFF.

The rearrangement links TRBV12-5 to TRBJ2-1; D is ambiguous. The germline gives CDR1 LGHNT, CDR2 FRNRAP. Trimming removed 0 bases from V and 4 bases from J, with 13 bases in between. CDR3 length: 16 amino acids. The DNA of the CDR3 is TGTGCTAGTGGTTTGGTCGAGTCCCCTTCGTACAATGAGCAGTTCTTC. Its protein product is CASGLVESPSYNEQFF. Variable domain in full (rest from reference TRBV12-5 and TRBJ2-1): DARVTQTPRHKVTEMGQEVTMRCQPILGHNTVFWYRQTMMQGLELLAYFRNRAPLDDSGMPKDRFSAEMPDATLATLKIQPSEPRDSAVYFCASGLVESPSYNEQFFGPGTRLTVL.